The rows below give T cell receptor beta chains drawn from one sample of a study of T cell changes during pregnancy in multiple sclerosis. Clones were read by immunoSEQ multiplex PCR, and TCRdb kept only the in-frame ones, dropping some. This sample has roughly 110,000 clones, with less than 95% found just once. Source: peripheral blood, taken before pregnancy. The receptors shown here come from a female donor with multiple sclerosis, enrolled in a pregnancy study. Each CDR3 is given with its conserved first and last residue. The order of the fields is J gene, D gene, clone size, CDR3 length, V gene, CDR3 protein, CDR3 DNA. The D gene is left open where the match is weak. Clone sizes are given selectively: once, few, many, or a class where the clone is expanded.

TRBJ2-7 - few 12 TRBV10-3 CATSDSSYEQYF TGTGCCACTAGCGACAGTTCCTACGAGCAGTACTTC
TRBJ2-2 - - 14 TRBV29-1 CSANSGSNTGELFF TGCAGCGCGAATAGCGGATCGAACACCGGGGAGCTGTTTTTT
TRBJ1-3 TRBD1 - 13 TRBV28 CASSLDRVNTIYF TGTGCCAGCAGTCTTGACAGGGTGAACACCATATATTTT
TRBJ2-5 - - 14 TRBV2 CASGGGPGKETQYF TGTGCCAGCGGCGGGGGCCCTGGGAAGGAGACCCAGTACTTC
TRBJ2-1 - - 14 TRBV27 CASSLSSGVFEQFF TGTGCCAGCAGTTTATCGTCCGGGGTTTTCGAGCAGTTCTTC
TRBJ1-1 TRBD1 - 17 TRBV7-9 CASSFDLQGAPVTEAFF TGTGCCAGCAGCTTTGATTTGCAGGGGGCTCCGGTCACTGAAGCTTTCTTT
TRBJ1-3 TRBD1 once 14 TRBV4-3 CASSQGAGGNTIYF TGCGCCAGCAGTCAGGGGGCGGGTGGAAACACCATATATTTT
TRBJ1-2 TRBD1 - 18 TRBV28 CASSPSTGTGGAGYGYTF TGTGCCAGCAGCCCCAGTACCGGGACAGGGGGCGCAGGATATGGCTACACCTTC
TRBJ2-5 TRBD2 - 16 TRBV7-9 CASSLEGGSRRETQYF TGTGCCAGCAGCTTAGAAGGCGGGAGTCGACGAGAGACCCAGTACTTC
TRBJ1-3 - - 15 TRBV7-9 CASSRDFTGGNTIYF TGTGCCAGCAGCCGAGATTTTACGGGTGGAAACACCATATATTTT
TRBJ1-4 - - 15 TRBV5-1 CASSLGRGPNEKLFF TGCGCCAGCAGCTTGGGGCGAGGGCCTAATGAAAAACTGTTTTTT
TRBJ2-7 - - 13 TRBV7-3 CASSLADSYEQYF TGTGCCAGCAGCTTGGCGGACTCCTACGAGCAGTACTTC
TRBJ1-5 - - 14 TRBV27 CASSRSYSNQPQHF TGTGCCAGCAGCCGGAGTTATAGCAATCAGCCCCAGCATTTT
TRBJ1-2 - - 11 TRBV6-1 CASLGGGGYTF TGTGCCAGCCTGGGGGGGGGCGGCTACACCTTC
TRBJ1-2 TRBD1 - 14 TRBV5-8 CASRPDRGYYGYTF TGTGCCAGCAGGCCTGACAGGGGTTATTATGGCTACACCTTC
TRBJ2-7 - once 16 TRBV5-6 CASSRLLKDYHYEQYF TGTGCCAGCAGCCGTCTTCTTAAGGACTATCACTACGAGCAGTACTTC
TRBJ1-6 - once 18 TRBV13 CASSLQGTMRSYNSPLHF TGTGCCAGCAGCTTACAGGGTACAATGCGGTCCTATAATTCACCCCTCCACTTT
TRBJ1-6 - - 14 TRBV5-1 CASSSGHPNSPLHF TGCGCCAGCAGCTCGGGACACCCCAATTCACCCCTCCACTTT
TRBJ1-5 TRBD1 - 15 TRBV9 CASSVTGGEGQPQHF TGTGCCAGCAGCGTTACAGGGGGCGAGGGTCAGCCCCAGCATTTT
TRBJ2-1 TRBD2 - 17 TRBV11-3 CASSLGAGGGFYNEQFF TGTGCCAGCAGCTTAGGAGCGGGGGGCGGGTTTTACAATGAGCAGTTCTTC
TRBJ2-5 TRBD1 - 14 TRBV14 CASSPSSTGVAQYF TGTGCCAGCAGTCCCAGCTCGACAGGGGTAGCCCAGTACTTC
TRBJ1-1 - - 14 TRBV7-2 CASSLAGENTEAFF TGTGCCAGCAGCTTAGCAGGGGAAAACACTGAAGCTTTCTTT